The entry below gives a single T cell receptor beta chain sequence along with its context. No antigen is known for it. CDR1 MGHRA and CDR2 YSYEKL come from the germline V gene. This CDR3 has 17 residues. J gave up 2 bases and V 4 bases, and 8 bases lay outside the gene matches. These data belong to a study of human T cells and chemical hapten exposure. For the study at large: DPC at 0.01% went onto the upper back in patch tests, read at 6 days. Study findings and constraints: Against controls, expanded TCRs gave rise to significantly more large CDR3 similarity clusters. As patch test score rose, PT1 expanded TCR counts tended to rise as well. Sensitizing with DPC caused no change in TCRs above 1 in 1000 frequency.

Time point indicated: pre-sensitization, week 0. The treatment: therapeutic diphenylcyclopropenone sensitization with weekly scalp DPC. TCRdb reprocessed the RACE reads with MiXCR, giving one entry per CDR3 protein. In the table there are more than 85,000 distinct CDR3 sequences, about 9% of which are singletons. The J gene is TRBJ2-6, the V gene TRBV4-1, with 7 bases lining up with TRBD2. Specimen: whole blood, collected in connection with sensitization to the hapten diphenylcyclopropenone (DPC). The receptor's source is a middle-aged man with alopecia areata. Some clones in this sample may be carry-over from other donors' samples. In DNA form, the CDR3 reads TGCGCCAGCAGCCCCCAAGAGGGAGGGCCTGGGGCCAACGTCCTGACTTTC. Translated: CASSPQEGGPGANVLTF.